This paragraph covers one T cell receptor beta chain sequence. Clones were read by immunoSEQ multiplex PCR, and TCRdb kept only the in-frame ones, dropping some. The table shows around 200,000 clones, with more than 80% occurring only once. This sample is part of a study of blood T cell repertoires in COVID-19. The clonotype originates from a man aged 25 to 40 who had recovered from COVID-19. The specimen sequenced was PBMCs or T cells enriched from blood (not recorded which).

The CDR3 nucleotides are TGCAGCGTTGCTACAGGGGGCGCCGGCGGGGAGCTGTTTTTT. Translated, it gives CSVATGGAGGELFF. The V gene is TRBV29-1, the J gene TRBJ2-2, with TRBD1 identical over 9 bases. Germline-derived CDR1 and CDR2 are SQVTM and ANQGSEA. V lost 4 bases to trimming and J lost 7 bases; unmatched junction nucleotides: 7. CDR3 size: 14 residues.